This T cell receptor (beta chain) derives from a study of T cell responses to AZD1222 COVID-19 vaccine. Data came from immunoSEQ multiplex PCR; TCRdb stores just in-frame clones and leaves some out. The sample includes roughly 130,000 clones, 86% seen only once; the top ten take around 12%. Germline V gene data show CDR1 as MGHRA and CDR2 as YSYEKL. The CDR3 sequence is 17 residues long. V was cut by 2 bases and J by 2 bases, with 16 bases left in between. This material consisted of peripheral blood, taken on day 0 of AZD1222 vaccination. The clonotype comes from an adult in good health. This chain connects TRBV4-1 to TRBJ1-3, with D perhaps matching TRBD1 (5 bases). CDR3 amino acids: CASSQQASSDTGNTIYF. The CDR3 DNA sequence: TGCGCCAGCAGCCAACAGGCCAGTTCGGACACTGGAAACACCATATATTTT.